The 26 T cell receptor beta chains presented below share a single source sample, sequenced in a study of T cell repertoires and Cas9 in healthy adults. Measured with immunoSEQ multiplex PCR; TCRdb has only the in-frame clones, and not every one. The data contain 22,000 or so clones, approximately 90% of them singletons. Sequencing was carried out using CD4+ effector T cells (CD127+, CD25-, CD137-, CD154-) from PBMCs; culture status not recorded. The receptor set was obtained from a human donor in good health.

The V and J genes are TRBV7-3 and TRBJ1-2; 7 bases agree with TRBD1. Germline V gene data show CDR1 as SGHTA and CDR2 as FQGTGA. The CDR3 consists of 16 residues. J lost 8 bases, V lost 7 bases, and 19 bases had no gene match. The CDR3 region is CASTPGGTVRGQGYTF. The CDR3 bases are TGTGCCAGCACCCCCGGCGGGACAGTGAGGGGTCAGGGCTACACCTTC.

The rearrangement links TRBV7-3 to TRBJ2-2, with D possibly being TRBD2 (6 bases). This CDR3 comprises 16 residues. Trimming took off 2 bases at V and 1 base at J, with 11 bases between the two ends. CDR1 and CDR2 from the germline V gene are SGHTA and FQGTGA. The CDR3 region is CASSLGPSENTGELFF. The CDR3 region has the DNA TGTGCCAGCAGCTTAGGTCCTAGCGAGAACACCGGGGAGCTGTTTTTT.

This rearrangement joins TRBV11-3 to TRBJ2-3; D is possibly TRBD1 (5 bases). V lost 4 bases, J lost 4 bases, and 12 bases lay in between. The CDR3 consists of 14 residues. Germline V gene sequence: CDR1 SGHNT, CDR2 YENEEA. In DNA, the CDR3 is TGTGCCAGCAGCTCGTTTGGGGCATCAGATACGCAGTATTTT. It is translated as CASSSFGASDTQYF.

This chain uses TRBV7-2 with TRBJ1-1, with 8 bases matching TRBD1. This CDR3 region has 13 residues. The V gene end was trimmed by 5 bases and the J gene end by 7 bases; junction bases not matched to a gene: 6. Germline-derived CDR1 and CDR2 are SGHTA and FQGNSA. CDR3 in DNA: TGTGCCAGCAGCCCCGACAGGGGTGGTGAAGCTTTCTTT. This gives the protein CASSPDRGGEAFF.

This chain uses TRBV9 with TRBJ2-3; D may be TRBD1 or TRBD2 (5 bases each). V was trimmed by 3 bases and J by 4 bases, leaving 12 bases between them. Germline CDR1 is SGDLS and CDR2 is YYNGEE. The CDR3 is 14 residues long. The CDR3: CASSAPGTSDTQYF. CDR3 coding DNA: TGTGCCAGCAGCGCTCCTGGGACCTCAGATACGCAGTATTTT.

The chain uses TRBV6-5 and TRBJ1-4; D remains ambiguous. The V and J ends lost 5 bases and 11 bases respectively, with 12 bases between them. CDR1 is MNHEY, CDR2 SVGAGI, per germline. The CDR3 runs 12 residues. The CDR3 region is CASSPGLEKLFF. The CDR3 DNA reads TGTGCCAGCAGTCCCGGACTGGAGAAACTGTTTTTT.

This chain joins TRBV6-1 and TRBJ2-1, with D possibly TRBD2 on 6 matching bases. Germline V gene sequence: CDR1 MNHNS, CDR2 SASEGT. The CDR3 sequence is 14 residues long. Trimming pared 10 bases from V and 0 bases from J, leaving 13 bases between. This CDR3 reads CATEGGSSYNEQFF. The DNA of the CDR3 is TGTGCCACCGAGGGAGGAAGCTCCTACAATGAGCAGTTCTTC.

V and J are TRBV29-1 and TRBJ1-1, with D possibly matching TRBD1 (6 bases). The CDR3 loop spans 13 amino acids. Germline V lookup: CDR1 SQVTM, CDR2 ANQGSEA. Trimming shortened V by 7 bases and J by 3 bases, and 15 bases separated the two germline ends. CDR3 DNA sequence: TGCAGCGCTGAGGGGGGAATGCACACTGAAGCTTTCTTT. It codes for CSAEGGMHTEAFF.

This chain connects TRBV6-4 to TRBJ1-2; possible D gene TRBD1, 5 bases. The V gene's germline CDR1 is MRHNA and CDR2 SNTAGT. Trimming cost V 0 bases and J 4 bases, with 6 bases left between them. The CDR3 spans 13 residues. The CDR3 here is CASSDSTGYGYTF. The CDR3 nucleotides are TGTGCCAGCAGTGACTCTACAGGCTATGGCTACACCTTC.

V gene TRBV15 combines with J gene TRBJ2-5; 7 nucleotides match TRBD2. CDR1 is LNHNV and CDR2 is YYDKDF in the germline V gene (reference sequence). V gave up 0 bases and J gave up 5 bases; unmatched junction bases: 6. This CDR3 comprises 15 residues. The chain's CDR3 is CATSRDPGLGETQYF. The CDR3 DNA reads TGTGCCACCAGCAGAGATCCCGGACTAGGGGAGACCCAGTACTTC.

V usage is TRBV30 and J usage is TRBJ1-1; D is possibly TRBD1 (5 bases). Per the germline V gene, CDR1 is GTSNPN and CDR2 is SVGIG (reference sequence). The CDR3 runs to 13 residues. The V and J ends lost 6 bases and 11 bases respectively, with 22 bases between them. The CDR3 nucleotides are TGTGCCTGTCCCGCAGGGAACCCAATCCCGGCTTTCTTT. The encoded protein is CACPAGNPIPAFF.

As to this clone: Germline and junction disagree at one end, which may indicate a read error. The genes are TRBV11-2 and TRBJ1-6; a possible D gene is TRBD1 (5 bases). Germline lookup yields CDR1 SGHAT and CDR2 FQNNGV. The CDR3 length is 15 residues. CDR3 loop: CASSLGQGGRSLLHF. In DNA, the CDR3 is TGTGCCAGCAGCTTAGGGCAGGGCGGTCGGTCACTCCTCCACTTT.

Concerning this clone: The sample has other DNA sequences that encode this CDR3 too. The chain links TRBV4-1 to TRBJ2-2; 7 positions agree with TRBD2. Germline-derived CDR1 and CDR2 are MGHRA and YSYEKL. The length of the CDR3 is 14 residues. V lost 2 bases, J lost 6 bases, and 3 bases stayed unmatched. CDR3 sequence: CASSQIGGSGELFF. The CDR3 DNA is TGCGCCAGCAGCCAAATCGGGGGGTCCGGGGAGCTGTTTTTT.

The V and J genes are TRBV27 and TRBJ2-5; D uncertain. Trimming cost V 6 bases and J 4 bases, with 9 bases left between them. The germline V gene encodes CDR1 MNHEY and CDR2 SMNVEV (reference sequence). The CDR3 loop spans 12 amino acids. CDR3 protein: CASRTMRETQYF. DNA of the CDR3: TGTGCCAGCAGAACCATGAGAGAGACCCAGTACTTC.

V and J are TRBV20-1 and TRBJ1-2; weak D call: TRBD1 (5 bases). The germline V gene has CDR1 DFQATT and CDR2 SNEGSKA (reference sequence). V lost 3 bases and J 5 bases, leaving 7 bases between the germline ends. The CDR3 runs to 11 residues. Here the CDR3 DNA reads TGCAGTGCTAGGCAGGGTTATGGCTACACCTTC. Amino acids: CSARQGYGYTF.

V and J are TRBV5-6 and TRBJ2-1, with 9 bases fitting TRBD1. Trimming removed 1 base from V and 10 bases from J; junction bases left unmatched: 0. The CDR3 extends over 12 amino acids. From germline, CDR1 is SGHDT and CDR2 YYEEEE. In DNA, the CDR3 is TGTGCCAGCAGCTTGACAGGGGGCGAGCAGTTCTTC. This sequence encodes CASSLTGGEQFF. The variable domain in full, with the rest retrieved from reference TRBV5-6 and TRBJ2-1, is DAGVTQSPTHLIKTRGQQVTLRCSPKSGHDTVSWYQQALGQGPQFIFQYYEEEERQRGNFPDRFSGHQFPNYSSELNVNALLLGDSALYLCASSLTGGEQFFGPGTRLTVL.

The chain uses TRBV15 and TRBJ1-2; D unclear. The CDR3 extends over 16 amino acids. V gave up 1 base and J gave up 0 bases, with 12 bases separating them. Looked up from germline, CDR1 is LNHNV and CDR2 is YYDKDF (reference sequence). The CDR3 is CATSRAAAVANYGYTF. CDR3 nucleotides: TGTGCCACCAGCAGAGCAGCGGCGGTAGCTAACTATGGCTACACCTTC.

The chain joins TRBV21-1 to TRBJ2-7; TRBD1 is the table's D call, not checked against the DNA. TRBV21-1 is a known pseudogene. This CDR3 has 15 amino acids. The CDR3 spells CASSKVRDRGHEQYV. In DNA, the CDR3 is TGTGCCAGCAGCAAAGTCCGGGACAGGGGCCACGAGCAGTACGTC.

The rearrangement uses TRBV6-5 and TRBJ2-1; D is ambiguous. The CDR3 length is 15 residues. Trimming stripped 5 bases from V and 0 bases from J, with 11 bases between. Germline V gene data show CDR1 as MNHEY and CDR2 as SVGAGI. The CDR3 coding sequence is TGTGCCAGCAGTCCTCACTCCTCCTCCTACAATGAGCAGTTCTTC. Translation gives CASSPHSSSYNEQFF.

The chain links TRBV11-2 to TRBJ2-3, with 7 bases matching TRBD1. The CDR3 is 15 amino acids. Germline values: CDR1 SGHAT, CDR2 FQNNGV. Trimming removed 5 bases from V and 4 bases from J; junction bases left unmatched: 9. CDR3 residues: CASSQGRQGADTQYF. The CDR3 DNA reads as TGTGCCAGCAGCCAGGGCCGGCAGGGGGCAGATACGCAGTATTTT.

This clone was seen only once. The J gene is TRBJ1-1, the V gene TRBV15, with D possibly matching TRBD1 (5 bases). Trimming took off 1 base at V and 1 base at J, with 10 bases between the two ends. The CDR3 sequence is 15 residues long. From germline, CDR1 is LNHNV and CDR2 YYDKDF (reference sequence). CDR3 nucleotide sequence: TGTGCCACCAGCAGAGGGGGGTTGGGGAACACTGAAGCTTTCTTT. Its protein is CATSRGGLGNTEAFF.

The J gene is TRBJ1-2, the V gene TRBV6-5; TRBD1 aligns across 8 bases. Germline CDR1 MNHEY, CDR2 SVGAGI. The CDR3 is made up of 16 amino acids. The V gene end was trimmed by 0 bases and the J gene end by 6 bases; junction bases not matched to a gene: 9. The DNA for the CDR3 is TGTGCCAGCAGTTACTCCTGGGGGCAGGGGGCTAATGGCTACACCTTC. Residues: CASSYSWGQGANGYTF.

The CDR3 DNA sequence: TGTGCTAGTGGTTTGGGGCAGGGGAACTATGGCTACACCTTC. The encoded protein is CASGLGQGNYGYTF. V is TRBV12-5 and J is TRBJ1-2, with a weak D call TRBD1 (6 bases). V was trimmed by 1 base and J by 2 bases, leaving 8 bases between them. CDR1 LGHNT and CDR2 FRNRAP come from the germline V gene. CDR3 length: 14 residues.

This clone occurred once. In DNA, the CDR3 is TGTGCCAGCAGTGAAGCTGGGGGGGGCAATGGGAATTCACCCCTCCACTTT. As protein: CASSEAGGGNGNSPLHF. This chain joins TRBV2 and TRBJ1-6, with TRBD1 as a possible D gene (6 bases). Trimming left V 0 bases short and J 7 bases short, with 16 bases between. In germline, CDR1 is SNHLY, CDR2 FYNNEI. This CDR3 has 17 amino acids.

This clone was detected only once. The DNA for the CDR3 is TGTGCCAGCTCACCACCGGTGGATTCGGCCGAAGCTTTCTTT. This encodes CASSPPVDSAEAFF. J is TRBJ1-1 and V is TRBV18, with D unclear. The germline CDR1 and CDR2 sequences are KGHSH and LQKENI. Deletions cut 0 bases from V and 8 bases from J, with 13 bases between. There are 14 residues in the CDR3.

The chain carries TRBV2 and TRBJ2-3; 9 nucleotides agree with TRBD2. V trimming: 7 bases; J trimming: 4 bases; junction bases outside the gene matches: 6. The CDR3 is 14 residues long. The germline V gene encodes CDR1 SNHLY and CDR2 FYNNEI. The CDR3 spells CASNPGLASDTQYF. The DNA of the CDR3 is TGTGCCAGCAATCCGGGACTAGCATCAGATACGCAGTATTTT.